The 14 T cell receptor beta chains below all came from one sample that was sequenced in a study of blood T cell repertoires in COVID-19. Only in-frame clones appear in the TCRdb table, and some are missing; sequencing was by immunoSEQ multiplex PCR. The sample has tens of thousands of clones; 86% are singletons. Sequenced sample: peripheral blood. All receptors derive from a human donor in a cohort sampled during active COVID-19.

The chain combines TRBV9 with TRBJ1-4, with a possible D match to TRBD1 (6 bases). Germline CDR1 reads SGDLS; CDR2 reads YYNGEE. V was cut by 4 bases and J by 0 bases, with 19 bases left in between. The CDR3 runs 18 residues. The CDR3 spells CASSPKVQGSSTNEKLFF. CDR3 in DNA: TGTGCCAGCAGCCCGAAGGTACAGGGAAGTTCAACTAATGAAAAACTGTTTTTT.

The rearrangement links TRBV7-2 to TRBJ1-2; tentatively, D is TRBD1 (5 bases). V was trimmed by 1 base and J by 2 bases, leaving 11 bases between them. Germline CDR1 is SGHTA and CDR2 is FQGNSA. This CDR3 region has 15 residues. The CDR3 loop reads CASSLGSGGNYGYTF. The DNA of the CDR3 is TGTGCCAGCAGCTTAGGGAGTGGGGGGAACTATGGCTACACCTTC.

Written as DNA, the CDR3 is TGTGCCAGCAGTTACTCGACAGGGGCGGCCGGCTACACCTTC. This translates into CASSYSTGAAGYTF. The gene calls are TRBV6-6 and TRBJ1-2; 8 bases are a match to TRBD1. There are 14 residues in the CDR3. Germline V CDR1 and CDR2: MNHNY, SVGAGI (reference sequence). With V trimmed by 0 bases and J by 8 bases, 5 bases remained unmatched.

The gene calls are TRBV28 and TRBJ2-7, with 7 nucleotides matching TRBD1. The CDR3 consists of 16 residues. Germline CDR1 is MDHEN and CDR2 is SYDVKM. The V gene end was trimmed by 6 bases and the J gene end by 0 bases; junction bases not matched to a gene: 11. Written as DNA, the CDR3 is TGTGCCAGCAGGTCGGACAGGCACTCTTTCTCCTACGAGCAGTACTTC. Protein: CASRSDRHSFSYEQYF.

V is TRBV29-1 and J is TRBJ2-6; D ambiguous. V lost 6 bases and J lost 4, with 7 bases in between. Looked up from germline, CDR1 is SQVTM and CDR2 is ANQGSEA. The CDR3 is 12 residues long. CDR3 DNA sequence: TGCAGCGTGCAACAGGGGGCCAACGTCCTGACTTTC. It specifies CSVQQGANVLTF.

This chain joins TRBV4-2 and TRBJ1-2, with D hard to call. Between the trimmed V and J ends, which lost 0 bases and 0 bases, there was a span of 14 bases. The CDR3 is made up of 17 amino acids. From germline, CDR1 is LGHNA and CDR2 YNFKEQ. Here the CDR3 reads CASSQDPLSSANYGYTF. CDR3 in DNA: TGTGCCAGCAGCCAAGATCCTCTTTCCTCCGCTAACTATGGCTACACCTTC.

This clone showed up just once. V is TRBV11-2 and J is TRBJ2-7; 8 bases map to TRBD1. The CDR3 covers 13 residues. The junction had 6 bases not matched to a gene; V was cut back by 5 bases and J by 6 bases. The germline gives CDR1 SGHAT, CDR2 FQNNGV. CDR3 DNA: TGTGCCAGCAGCCGAGACAGGGGTTCCGAGCAGTACTTC. Amino acid sequence: CASSRDRGSEQYF. Supplemented by reference TRBV11-2 and TRBJ2-7, the full variable domain reads EAGVAQSPRYKIIEKRQSVAFWCNPISGHATLYWYQQILGQGPKLLIQFQNNGVVDDSQLPKDRFSAERLKGVDSTLKIQPAKLEDSAVYLCASSRDRGSEQYFGPGTRLTVT.

CDR3 amino acids: CASSQTGTASGNTIYF. The CDR3, as DNA: TGTGCCAGCTCCCAAACCGGGACAGCCTCTGGAAACACCATATATTTT. The chain has TRBV18 and TRBJ1-3; 7 bases are shared with TRBD1. The CDR3 extends over 16 amino acids. Germline V CDR1 and CDR2: KGHSH, LQKENI. Germline trimming cut 6 bases from V and 0 bases from J; bases unmatched to any gene: 8. Full variable domain (rest looked up from reference TRBV18 and TRBJ1-3): NAGVMQNPRHLVRRRGQEARLRCSPMKGHSHVYWYRQLPEEGLKFMVYLQKENIIDESGMPKERFSAEFPKEGPSILRIQQVVRGDSAAYFCASSQTGTASGNTIYFGEGSWLTVV.

The chain's CDR3 is CASKRLAGYTGELFF. The CDR3 DNA reads TGTGCCAGCAAACGACTAGCGGGGTACACCGGGGAGCTGTTTTTT. The chain uses TRBV6-4 and TRBJ2-2; 11 bases are shared with TRBD2. The CDR3 extends over 15 amino acids. Germline values: CDR1 MRHNA, CDR2 SNTAGT. Trimming removed 7 bases from V and 3 bases from J; junction bases left unmatched: 4.

The chain recombines TRBV20-1 with TRBJ1-5; no reliable D call. The germline CDR1 and CDR2 sequences are DFQATT and SNEGSKA (reference sequence). CDR3 size: 15 residues. With 3 bases removed from V and 0 bases from J, the gap between germline ends came to 12 bases. This CDR3 reads CSASFRSLSNQPQHF. As DNA, the CDR3 is TGCAGTGCTAGTTTCCGTTCTCTTAGCAATCAGCCCCAGCATTTT.

This chain uses TRBV19 with TRBJ2-7, with TRBD2 matching over 13 bases. Germline assignment: CDR1 LNHDA and CDR2 SQIVND (reference sequence). The CDR3 is made up of 14 amino acids. The J segment lost 7 bases and the V segment lost 8 bases, leaving 8 bases of the junction unmatched. The CDR3 DNA reads as TGTGCCAGTGGGACTAGCGGGACCACTAGGGAGCAGTACTTC. It codes for CASGTSGTTREQYF.

J is TRBJ2-1 and V is TRBV11-2; TRBD2 matches at 13 bases. Unmatched junction bases numbered 2, after V lost 5 bases and J lost 4 bases. The germline V gene encodes CDR1 SGHAT and CDR2 FQNNGV. The CDR3 length is 15 residues. CDR3 loop: CASSQLAGGYNEQFF. The CDR3 DNA reads as TGTGCCAGCAGCCAACTAGCGGGAGGGTACAATGAGCAGTTCTTC.

The rearrangement uses TRBV5-1 and TRBJ1-3; a weak D match, TRBD1 (5 bases). Trimming took 0 bases from V and 2 from J, leaving 9 bases between them. Germline V gene data show CDR1 as SGHRS and CDR2 as YFSETQ. The CDR3 contains 15 residues. The CDR3 DNA sequence: TGCGCCAGCAGCTTGGACGGGACTGCTGGAAACACCATATATTTT. The encoded protein is CASSLDGTAGNTIYF.

This sequence joins TRBV29-1 and TRBJ2-7; TRBD2 aligns across 9 bases. Germline assignment: CDR1 SQVTM and CDR2 ANQGSEA. The CDR3 sequence is 13 residues long. Trimming at V came to 4 bases and at J to 4 bases, leaving 5 bases not matched to a gene. Written as DNA, the CDR3 is TGCAGCGTTGGGCACCTAGCGGGGTACGAGCAGTACTTC. It yields the protein CSVGHLAGYEQYF.